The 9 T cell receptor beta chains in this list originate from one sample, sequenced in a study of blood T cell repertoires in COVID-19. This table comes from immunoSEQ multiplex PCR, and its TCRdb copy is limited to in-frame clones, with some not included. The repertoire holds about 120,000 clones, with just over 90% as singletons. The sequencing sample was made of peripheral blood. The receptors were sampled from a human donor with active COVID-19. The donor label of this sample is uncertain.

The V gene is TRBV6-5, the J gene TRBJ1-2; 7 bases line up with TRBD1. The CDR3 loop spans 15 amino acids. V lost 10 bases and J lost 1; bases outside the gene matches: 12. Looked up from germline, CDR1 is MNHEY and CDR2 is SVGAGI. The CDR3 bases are TGTGCCATTACCCCGGGACAGAGCTTTAACTATGGCTACACCTTC. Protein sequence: CAITPGQSFNYGYTF.

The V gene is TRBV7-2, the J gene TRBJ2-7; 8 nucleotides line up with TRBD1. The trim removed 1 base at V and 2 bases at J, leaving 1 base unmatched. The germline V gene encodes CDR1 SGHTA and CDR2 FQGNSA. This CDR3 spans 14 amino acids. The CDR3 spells CASSLDRGTYEQYF. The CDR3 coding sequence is TGTGCCAGCAGCTTAGACAGGGGGACCTACGAGCAGTACTTC.

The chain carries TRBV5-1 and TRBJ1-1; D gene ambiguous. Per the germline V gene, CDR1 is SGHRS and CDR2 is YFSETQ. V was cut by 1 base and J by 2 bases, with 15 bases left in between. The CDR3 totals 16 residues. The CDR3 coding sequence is TGCGCCAGCAGCTTGACGGCAGGTTGGTCAAACACTGAAGCTTTCTTT. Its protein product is CASSLTAGWSNTEAFF.

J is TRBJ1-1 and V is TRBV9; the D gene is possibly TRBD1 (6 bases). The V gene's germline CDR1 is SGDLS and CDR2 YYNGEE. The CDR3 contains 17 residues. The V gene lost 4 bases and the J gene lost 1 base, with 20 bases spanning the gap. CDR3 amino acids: CASSPRGGRFTNTEAFF. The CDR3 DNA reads TGTGCCAGCAGCCCCCGGGGGGGGCGATTCACGAACACTGAAGCTTTCTTT.

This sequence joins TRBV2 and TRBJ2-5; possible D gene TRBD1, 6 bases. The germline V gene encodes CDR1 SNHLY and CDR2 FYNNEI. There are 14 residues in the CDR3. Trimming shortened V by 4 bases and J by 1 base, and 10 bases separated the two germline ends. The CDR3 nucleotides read TGTGCCAGCAGTGTAGTCAGGGGCCAAGAGACCCAGTACTTC. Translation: CASSVVRGQETQYF.

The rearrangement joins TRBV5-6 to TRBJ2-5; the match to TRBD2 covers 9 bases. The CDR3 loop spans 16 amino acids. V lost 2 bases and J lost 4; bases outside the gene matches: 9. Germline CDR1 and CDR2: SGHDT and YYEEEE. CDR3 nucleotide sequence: TGTGCCAGCAGCTTATTAGCGGGGGCCCAGGGAGAGACCCAGTACTTC. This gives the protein CASSLLAGAQGETQYF.

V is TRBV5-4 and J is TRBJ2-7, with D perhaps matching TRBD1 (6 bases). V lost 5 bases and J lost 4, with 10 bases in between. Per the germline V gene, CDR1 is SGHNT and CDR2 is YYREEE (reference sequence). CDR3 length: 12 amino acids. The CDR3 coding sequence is TGTGCCAGCAGTAAACAGGGATACGAGCAGTACTTC. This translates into CASSKQGYEQYF.

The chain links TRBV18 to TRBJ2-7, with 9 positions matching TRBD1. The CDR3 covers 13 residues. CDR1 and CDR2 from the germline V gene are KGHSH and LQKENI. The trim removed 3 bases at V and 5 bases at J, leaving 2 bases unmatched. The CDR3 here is CASSPGTGHEQYF. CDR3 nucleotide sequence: TGTGCCAGCTCACCCGGGACAGGGCACGAGCAGTACTTC.

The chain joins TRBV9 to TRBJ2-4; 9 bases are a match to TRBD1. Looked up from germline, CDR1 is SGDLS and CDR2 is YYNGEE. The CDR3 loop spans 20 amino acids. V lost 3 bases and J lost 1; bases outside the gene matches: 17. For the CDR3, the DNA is TGTGCCAGCAGCGCCCACTCCTTTCCCGGGACAGGGTTGGCCAAAAACATTCAGTACTTC. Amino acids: CASSAHSFPGTGLAKNIQYF.